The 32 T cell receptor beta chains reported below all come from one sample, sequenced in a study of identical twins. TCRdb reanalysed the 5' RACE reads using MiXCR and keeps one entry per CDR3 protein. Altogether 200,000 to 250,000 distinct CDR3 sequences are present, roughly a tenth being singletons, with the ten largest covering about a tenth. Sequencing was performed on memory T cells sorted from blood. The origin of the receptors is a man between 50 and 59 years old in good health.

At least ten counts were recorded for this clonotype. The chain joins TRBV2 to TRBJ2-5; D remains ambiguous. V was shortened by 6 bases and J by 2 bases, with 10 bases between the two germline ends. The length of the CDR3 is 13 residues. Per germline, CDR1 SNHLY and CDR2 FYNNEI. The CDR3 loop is CASRRLGQETQYF. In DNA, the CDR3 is TGTGCCAGCAGACGACTGGGGCAAGAGACCCAGTACTTC. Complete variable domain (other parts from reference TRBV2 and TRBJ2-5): EPEVTQTPSHQVTQMGQEVILRCVPISNHLYFYWYRQILGQKVEFLVSFYNNEISEKSEIFDDQFSVERPDGSNFTLKIRSTKLEDSAMYFCASRRLGQETQYFGPGTRLLVL.

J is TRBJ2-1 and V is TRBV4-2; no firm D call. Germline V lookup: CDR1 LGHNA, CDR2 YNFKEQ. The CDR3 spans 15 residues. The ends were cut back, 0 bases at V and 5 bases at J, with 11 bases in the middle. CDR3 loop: CASSQDFQSNNEQFF. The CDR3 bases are TGTGCCAGCAGCCAAGATTTCCAGTCTAACAATGAGCAGTTCTTC.

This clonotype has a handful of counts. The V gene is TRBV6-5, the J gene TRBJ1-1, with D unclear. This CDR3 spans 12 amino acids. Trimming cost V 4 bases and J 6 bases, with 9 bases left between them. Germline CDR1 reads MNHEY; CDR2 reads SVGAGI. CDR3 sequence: CASSWGGAEAFF. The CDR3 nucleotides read TGTGCCAGCAGTTGGGGAGGCGCTGAAGCTTTCTTT.

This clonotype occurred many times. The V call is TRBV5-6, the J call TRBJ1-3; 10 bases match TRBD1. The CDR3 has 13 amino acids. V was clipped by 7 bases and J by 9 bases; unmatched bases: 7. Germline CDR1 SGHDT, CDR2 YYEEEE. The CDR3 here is CASSGTGAGTIYF. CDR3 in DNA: TGTGCCAGCTCCGGGACAGGGGCGGGCACCATATATTTT.

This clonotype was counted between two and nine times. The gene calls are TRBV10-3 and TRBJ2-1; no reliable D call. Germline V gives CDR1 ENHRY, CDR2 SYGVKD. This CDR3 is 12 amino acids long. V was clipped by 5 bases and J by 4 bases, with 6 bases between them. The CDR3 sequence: CAISMSYNEQFF. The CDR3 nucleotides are TGTGCCATCAGTATGTCTTACAATGAGCAGTTCTTC.

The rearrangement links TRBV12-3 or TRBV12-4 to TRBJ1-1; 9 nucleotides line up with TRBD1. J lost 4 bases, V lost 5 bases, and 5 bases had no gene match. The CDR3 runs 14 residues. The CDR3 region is CASSPTGGFTEAFF. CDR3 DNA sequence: TGTGCCAGCAGTCCGACAGGGGGGTTCACTGAAGCTTTCTTT.

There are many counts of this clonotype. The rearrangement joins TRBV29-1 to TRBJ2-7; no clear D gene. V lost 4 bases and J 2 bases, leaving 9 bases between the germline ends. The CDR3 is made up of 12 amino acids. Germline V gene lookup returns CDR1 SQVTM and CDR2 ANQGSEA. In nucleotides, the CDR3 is TGCAGCGTTGTGGAATCGGCCTACGAGCAGTACTTC. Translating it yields CSVVESAYEQYF.

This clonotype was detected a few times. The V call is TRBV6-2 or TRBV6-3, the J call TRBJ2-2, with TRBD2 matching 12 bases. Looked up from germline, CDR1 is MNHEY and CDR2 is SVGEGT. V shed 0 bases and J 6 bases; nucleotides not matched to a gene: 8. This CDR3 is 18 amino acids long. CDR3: CASSYSILGLAGPGELFF. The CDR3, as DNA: TGTGCCAGCAGTTACTCGATTCTTGGACTAGCGGGACCCGGGGAGCTGTTTTTT.

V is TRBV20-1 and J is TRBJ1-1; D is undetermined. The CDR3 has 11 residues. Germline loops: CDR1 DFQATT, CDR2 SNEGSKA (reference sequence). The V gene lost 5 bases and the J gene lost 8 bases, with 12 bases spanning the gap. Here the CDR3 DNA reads TGCAGTGCTCCGGACCCGCCCGAAGCTTTCTTT. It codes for CSAPDPPEAFF.

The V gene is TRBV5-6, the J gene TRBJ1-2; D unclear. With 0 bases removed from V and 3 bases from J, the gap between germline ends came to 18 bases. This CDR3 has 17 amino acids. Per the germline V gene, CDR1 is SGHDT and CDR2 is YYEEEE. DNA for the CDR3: TGTGCCAGCAGCTTGGATGTCAGTGGGGTCTGGGACTATGGCTACACCTTC. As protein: CASSLDVSGVWDYGYTF.

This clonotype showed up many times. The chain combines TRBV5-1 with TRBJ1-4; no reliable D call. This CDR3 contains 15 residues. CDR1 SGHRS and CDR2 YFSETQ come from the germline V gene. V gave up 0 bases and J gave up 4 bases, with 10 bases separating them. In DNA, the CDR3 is TGCGCCAGCAGCTTGGATGGGAGAGATAATGAAAAACTGTTTTTT. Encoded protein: CASSLDGRDNEKLFF. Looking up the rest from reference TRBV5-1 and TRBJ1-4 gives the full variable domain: KAGVTQTPRYLIKTRGQQVTLSCSPISGHRSVSWYQQTPGQGLQFLFEYFSETQRNKGNFPGRFSGRQFSNSRSEMNVSTLELGDSALYLCASSLDGRDNEKLFFGSGTQLSVL.

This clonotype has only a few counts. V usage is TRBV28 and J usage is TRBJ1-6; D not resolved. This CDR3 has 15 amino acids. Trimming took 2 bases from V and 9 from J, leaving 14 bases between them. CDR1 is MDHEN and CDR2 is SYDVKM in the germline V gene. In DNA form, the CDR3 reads TGTGCCAGCAGTTTAGGAAGGGTGGTGAGTTCACCCCTCCACTTT. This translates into CASSLGRVVSSPLHF.

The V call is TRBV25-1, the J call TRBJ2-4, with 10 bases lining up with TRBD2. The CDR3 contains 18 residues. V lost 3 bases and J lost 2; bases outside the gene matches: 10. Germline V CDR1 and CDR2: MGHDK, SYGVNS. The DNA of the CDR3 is TGTGCCAGCAGTGATTTTACTAGCGGGGCGGGCTCCAAAAACATTCAGTACTTC. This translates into CASSDFTSGAGSKNIQYF.

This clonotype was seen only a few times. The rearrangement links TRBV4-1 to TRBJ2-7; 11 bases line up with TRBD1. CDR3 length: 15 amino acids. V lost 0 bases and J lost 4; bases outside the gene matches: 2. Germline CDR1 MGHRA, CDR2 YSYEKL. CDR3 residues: CASSQDRDRGYEQYF. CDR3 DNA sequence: TGCGCCAGCAGCCAAGATCGGGACAGGGGGTACGAGCAGTACTTC.

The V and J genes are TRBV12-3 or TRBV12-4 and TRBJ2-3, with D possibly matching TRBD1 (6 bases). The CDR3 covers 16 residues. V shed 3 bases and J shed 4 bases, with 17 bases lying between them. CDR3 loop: CASSLGDTSGADTQYF. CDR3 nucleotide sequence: TGTGCCAGCAGTTTGGGGGACACTTCTGGGGCAGATACGCAGTATTTT.

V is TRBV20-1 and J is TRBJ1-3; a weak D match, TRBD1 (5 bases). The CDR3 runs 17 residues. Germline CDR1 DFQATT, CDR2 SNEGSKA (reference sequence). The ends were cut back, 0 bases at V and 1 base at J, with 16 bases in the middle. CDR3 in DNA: TGCAGTGCTAGAGATATTGGCAGGGCTGATTCTGGAAACACCATATATTTT. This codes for CSARDIGRADSGNTIYF.

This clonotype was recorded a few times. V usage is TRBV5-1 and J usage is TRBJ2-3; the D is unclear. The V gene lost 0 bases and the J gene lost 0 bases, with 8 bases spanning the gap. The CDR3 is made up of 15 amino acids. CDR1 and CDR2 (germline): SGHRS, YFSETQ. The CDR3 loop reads CASSLDGYSTDTQYF. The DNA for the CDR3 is TGCGCCAGCAGCTTGGACGGGTATAGCACAGATACGCAGTATTTT.

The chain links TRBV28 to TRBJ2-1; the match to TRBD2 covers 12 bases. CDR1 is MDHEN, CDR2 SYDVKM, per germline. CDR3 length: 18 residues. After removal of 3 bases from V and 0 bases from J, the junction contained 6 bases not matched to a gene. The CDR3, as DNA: TGTGCCAGCAGTTTCGGACTAGCGGGACTACGCTCCTACAATGAGCAGTTCTTC. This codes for CASSFGLAGLRSYNEQFF.

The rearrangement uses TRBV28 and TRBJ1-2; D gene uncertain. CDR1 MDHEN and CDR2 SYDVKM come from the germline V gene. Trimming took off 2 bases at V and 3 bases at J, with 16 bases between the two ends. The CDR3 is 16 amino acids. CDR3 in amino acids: CASSLGPGGPYYGYTF. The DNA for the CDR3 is TGTGCCAGCAGTTTAGGGCCCGGTGGGCCCTACTATGGCTACACCTTC.

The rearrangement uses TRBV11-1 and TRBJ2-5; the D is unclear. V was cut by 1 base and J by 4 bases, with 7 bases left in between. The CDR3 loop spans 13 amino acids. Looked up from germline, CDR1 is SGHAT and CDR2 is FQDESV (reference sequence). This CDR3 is CASSLGESETQYF. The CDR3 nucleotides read TGTGCCAGCAGCTTAGGGGAATCAGAGACCCAGTACTTC. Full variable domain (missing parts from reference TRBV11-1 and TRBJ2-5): EAEVAQSPRYKITEKSQAVAFWCDPISGHATLYWYRQILGQGPELLVQFQDESVVDDSQLPKDRFSAERLKGVDSTLKIQPAELGDSAMYLCASSLGESETQYFGPGTRLLVL.

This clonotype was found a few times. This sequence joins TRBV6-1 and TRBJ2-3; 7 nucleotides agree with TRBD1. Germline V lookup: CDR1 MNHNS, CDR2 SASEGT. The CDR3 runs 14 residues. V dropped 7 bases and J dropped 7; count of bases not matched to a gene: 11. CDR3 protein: CASTNKPGGHTQYF. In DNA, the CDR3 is TGTGCCAGCACCAACAAACCAGGGGGTCATACGCAGTATTTT.

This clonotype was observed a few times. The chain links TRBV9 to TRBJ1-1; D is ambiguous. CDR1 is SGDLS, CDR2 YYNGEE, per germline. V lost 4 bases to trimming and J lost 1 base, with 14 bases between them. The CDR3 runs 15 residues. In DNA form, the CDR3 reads TGTGCCAGCAGCCTGTACAGTCCGGAGAACACTGAAGCTTTCTTT. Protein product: CASSLYSPENTEAFF.

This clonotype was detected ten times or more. This CDR3 reads CASSPRGSGEKLFF. The CDR3 bases are TGTGCCAGCAGCCCCAGGGGGAGCGGAGAAAAACTGTTTTTT. V gene TRBV4-2 combines with J gene TRBJ1-4; 7 positions agree with TRBD1. The CDR3 is 14 residues long. From germline, CDR1 is LGHNA and CDR2 YNFKEQ. Losses at the gene ends were 4 bases for V and 8 bases for J; bases not matched to a gene: 7.

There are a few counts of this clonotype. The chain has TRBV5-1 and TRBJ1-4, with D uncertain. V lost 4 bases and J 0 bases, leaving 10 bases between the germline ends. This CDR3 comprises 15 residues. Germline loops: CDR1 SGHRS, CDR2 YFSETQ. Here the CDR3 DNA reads TGCGCCAGCAGCCTCGAACCTGCAACTAATGAAAAACTGTTTTTT. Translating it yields CASSLEPATNEKLFF.

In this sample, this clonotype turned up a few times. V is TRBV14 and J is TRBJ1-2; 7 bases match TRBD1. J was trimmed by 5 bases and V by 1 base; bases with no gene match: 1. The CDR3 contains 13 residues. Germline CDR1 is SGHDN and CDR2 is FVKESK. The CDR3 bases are TGTGCCAGCAGCCAAGGGACAGGTTATGGCTACACCTTC. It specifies CASSQGTGYGYTF.

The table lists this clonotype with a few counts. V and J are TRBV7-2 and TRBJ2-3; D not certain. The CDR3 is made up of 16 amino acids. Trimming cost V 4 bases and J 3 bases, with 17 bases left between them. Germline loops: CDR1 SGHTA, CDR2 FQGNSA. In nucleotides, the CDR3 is TGTGCCAGCAGCTCTGGACCCGTTCAACAAACAGATACGCAGTATTTT. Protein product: CASSSGPVQQTDTQYF.

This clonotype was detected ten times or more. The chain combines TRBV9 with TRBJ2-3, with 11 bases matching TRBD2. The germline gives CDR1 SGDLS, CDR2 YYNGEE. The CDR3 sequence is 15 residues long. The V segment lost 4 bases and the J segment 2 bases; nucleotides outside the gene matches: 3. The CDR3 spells CASSTSGSPTDTQYF. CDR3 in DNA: TGTGCCAGCAGCACTAGCGGGAGTCCCACAGATACGCAGTATTTT.

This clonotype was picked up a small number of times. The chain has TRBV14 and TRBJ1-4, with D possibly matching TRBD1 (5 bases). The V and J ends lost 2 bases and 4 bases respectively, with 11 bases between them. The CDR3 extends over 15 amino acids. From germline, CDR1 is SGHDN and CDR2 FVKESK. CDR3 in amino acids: CASSQLGRFNEKLFF. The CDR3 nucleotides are TGTGCCAGCAGCCAACTGGGACGGTTTAATGAAAAACTGTTTTTT. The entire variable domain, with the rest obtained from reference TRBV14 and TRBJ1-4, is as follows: EAGVTQFPSHSVIEKGQTVTLRCDPISGHDNLYWYRRVMGKEIKFLLHFVKESKQDESGMPNNRFLAERTGGTYSTLKVQPAELEDSGVYFCASSQLGRFNEKLFFGSGTQLSVL.

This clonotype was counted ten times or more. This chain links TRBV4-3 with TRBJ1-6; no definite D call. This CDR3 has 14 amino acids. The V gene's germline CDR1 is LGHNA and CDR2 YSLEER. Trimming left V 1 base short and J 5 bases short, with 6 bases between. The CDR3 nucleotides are TGCGCCAGCAGCCAAGGAACGCATAATTCACCCCTCCACTTT. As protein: CASSQGTHNSPLHF.

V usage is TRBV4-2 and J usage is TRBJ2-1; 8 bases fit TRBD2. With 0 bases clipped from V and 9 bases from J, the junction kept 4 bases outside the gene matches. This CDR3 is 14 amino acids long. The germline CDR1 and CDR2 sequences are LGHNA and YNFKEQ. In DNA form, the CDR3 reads TGTGCCAGCAGCCAAGACGGACTAGCAGGTGAGCAGTTCTTC. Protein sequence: CASSQDGLAGEQFF.

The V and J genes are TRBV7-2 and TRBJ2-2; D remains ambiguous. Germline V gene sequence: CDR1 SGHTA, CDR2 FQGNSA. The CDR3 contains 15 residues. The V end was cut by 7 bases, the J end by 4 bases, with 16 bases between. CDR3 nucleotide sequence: TGTGCCAGCACCCCCGAACTGGGATCCACCGGGGAGCTGTTTTTT. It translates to CASTPELGSTGELFF.

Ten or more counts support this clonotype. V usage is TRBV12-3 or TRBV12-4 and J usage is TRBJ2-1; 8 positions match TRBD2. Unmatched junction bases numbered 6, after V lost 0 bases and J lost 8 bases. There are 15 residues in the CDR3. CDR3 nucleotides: TGTGCCAGCAGTTTAGCGGCGGGAGGAGGATATGAGCAGTTCTTC. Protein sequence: CASSLAAGGGYEQFF.